These 24 T cell receptor beta chains were all obtained from the same sample, sequenced in a study of beta chain features in type 1 diabetes. General study findings and limits: The study found moderately but significantly shorter TCRB CDR3s in all four CD4+ subsets of Type 1 diabetes patients.

Expressed TCRB transcripts were sequenced, since all the RNA that had been isolated was reverse transcribed. This table comes from immunoSEQ multiplex PCR, and its TCRdb copy is limited to in-frame clones, with some not included. Among about 740,000 clones listed, roughly an eighth were seen once. Antigens of these TCRs are unknown. The sample taken for sequencing was naive CD4+ T cells from blood. The receptor source for this set is a man younger than 35 with type 1 diabetes.

V gene TRBV27 combines with J gene TRBJ2-3; tentatively, D is TRBD1 (5 bases). CDR3 length: 14 residues. The germline V gene encodes CDR1 MNHEY and CDR2 SMNVEV (reference sequence). The V end lost 1 base, the J end lost 4 bases, and 9 bases lay between the germline ends. The CDR3 DNA follows: TGTGCCAGCAGTTTATGGGCAGGGTCAGATACGCAGTATTTT. This codes for CASSLWAGSDTQYF.

This clone has a handful of counts. V and J are TRBV5-1 and TRBJ2-5; 9 bases map to TRBD2. This CDR3 spans 16 amino acids. CDR1 SGHRS and CDR2 YFSETQ come from the germline V gene. Germline trimming cut 0 bases from V and 2 bases from J; bases unmatched to any gene: 5. DNA for the CDR3: TGCGCCAGCAGCTTGGAAGCGGGGGGTCAACAAGAGACCCAGTACTTC. Its protein product is CASSLEAGGQQETQYF.

The V call is TRBV5-4, the J call TRBJ1-5; D not certain. V was clipped by 4 bases and J by 7 bases, with 15 bases between them. Germline CDR1 is SGHNT and CDR2 is YYREEE (reference sequence). The CDR3 covers 14 residues. This CDR3 is CASSRWGPGQPQHF. DNA for the CDR3: TGTGCCAGCAGCCGTTGGGGTCCCGGGCAGCCCCAGCATTTT.

This chain uses TRBV30 with TRBJ1-6; no firm D call. The CDR3 consists of 14 residues. V lost 0 bases, J lost 8 bases, and 11 bases lay in between. Germline loops: CDR1 GTSNPN, CDR2 SVGIG (reference sequence). CDR3 nucleotides: TGTGCCTGGAGTGTAGGACTGTCGTATTCACCCCTCCACTTT. It codes for CAWSVGLSYSPLHF.

There are a few counts of this clone. The CDR3 coding sequence is TGCAGTGCTAGAGAGCAAGAGACCCAGTACTTC. Translated: CSAREQETQYF. The chain combines TRBV20-1 with TRBJ2-5; D is unresolved. CDR3 length: 11 amino acids. Trimming removed 0 bases at V and 2 bases at J, with 1 base between. The germline V gene has CDR1 DFQATT and CDR2 SNEGSKA (reference sequence).

This clone has just a few counts. The chain combines TRBV5-1 with TRBJ2-1; D tentatively fits TRBD1 or TRBD2 (5 bases each). The germline CDR1 and CDR2 sequences are SGHRS and YFSETQ. The CDR3 length is 14 residues. The V gene lost 3 bases and the J gene lost 8 bases, with 15 bases spanning the gap. The CDR3 reads CASSSLGRGHEQFF. As DNA, the CDR3 is TGCGCCAGCAGCTCGCTGGGTAGGGGACATGAGCAGTTCTTC.

The CDR3 reads CSANGQNTGELFF. CDR3 sequence (DNA): TGCAGCGCTAACGGACAGAACACCGGGGAGCTGTTTTTT. The V and J genes are TRBV29-1 and TRBJ2-2; the D gene is possibly TRBD1 (5 bases). Germline CDR1 SQVTM, CDR2 ANQGSEA. The CDR3 runs to 13 residues. Trimming stripped 7 bases from V and 1 base from J, with 10 bases between.

Written as DNA, the CDR3 is TGTGCCAGCTCGCAGTTACCGGACGGAAACACTGAAGCTTTCTTT. Its translation is CASSQLPDGNTEAFF. The genes are TRBV18 and TRBJ1-1, with unresolved D. CDR3 length equals 15 residues. Germline V gene data show CDR1 as KGHSH and CDR2 as LQKENI. V lost 6 bases and J lost 2, with 16 bases in between. The full variable domain, completed using reference TRBV18 and TRBJ1-1, is NAGVMQNPRHLVRRRGQEARLRCSPMKGHSHVYWYRQLPEEGLKFMVYLQKENIIDESGMPKERFSAEFPKEGPSILRIQQVVRGDSAAYFCASSQLPDGNTEAFFGQGTRLTVV.

This clone has just a few counts. The chain links TRBV30 to TRBJ2-7; D not certain. The germline CDR1 and CDR2 sequences are GTSNPN and SVGIG (reference sequence). V was cut by 4 bases and J by 4 bases, with 17 bases left in between. This CDR3 comprises 14 residues. CDR3 DNA sequence: TGTGCCTGGATCCCCCCCGGCAGAACTTACGAGCAGTACTTC. It yields the protein CAWIPPGRTYEQYF. The whole variable domain, remainder taken from reference TRBV30 and TRBJ2-7, is SQTIHQWPATLVQPVGSPLSLECTVEGTSNPNLYWYRQAAGRGLQLLFYSVGIGQISSEVPQNLSASRPQDRQFILSSKKLLLSDSGFYLCAWIPPGRTYEQYFGPGTRLTVT.

Only a few counts were recorded for this clone. The rearrangement links TRBV28 to TRBJ2-3; D is perhaps TRBD1 (6 bases). V lost 2 bases to trimming and J lost 1 base, with 13 bases between them. CDR3 size: 16 residues. Per the germline V gene, CDR1 is MDHEN and CDR2 is SYDVKM. The CDR3 nucleotides read TGTGCCAGCAGTTTAACAGGGCAGTCAGGCACAGATACGCAGTATTTT. It translates to CASSLTGQSGTDTQYF.

This chain joins TRBV25-1 and TRBJ1-2; no clear D. CDR3 length: 15 residues. V lost 1 base to trimming and J lost 5 bases, with 14 bases between them. The germline V gene has CDR1 MGHDK and CDR2 SYGVNS. The CDR3 region is CASSESRETLYGYTF. The CDR3 nucleotides are TGTGCCAGCAGTGAATCTAGGGAGACCCTTTATGGCTACACCTTC.

This rearrangement joins TRBV5-1 to TRBJ2-6; TRBD1 agrees at 7 bases. CDR3 size: 17 residues. Germline V gives CDR1 SGHRS, CDR2 YFSETQ. Germline trimming cut 4 bases from V and 0 bases from J; bases unmatched to any gene: 7. The DNA of the CDR3 is TGCGCCAGCAGCCCGGGACAGTACAGCTCTGGGGCCAACGTCCTGACTTTC. It is translated as CASSPGQYSSGANVLTF. The whole variable domain, filled in from reference TRBV5-1 and TRBJ2-6, reads KAGVTQTPRYLIKTRGQQVTLSCSPISGHRSVSWYQQTPGQGLQFLFEYFSETQRNKGNFPGRFSGRQFSNSRSEMNVSTLELGDSALYLCASSPGQYSSGANVLTFGAGSRLTVL.

This clone appeared a few times. This chain links TRBV13 with TRBJ1-5; D unresolved. Per the germline V gene, CDR1 is PRHDT and CDR2 is FYEKMQ (reference sequence). The CDR3 extends over 14 amino acids. Trimming stripped 0 bases from V and 3 bases from J, with 6 bases between. CDR3 residues: CASSLGEFNQPQHF. In DNA form, the CDR3 reads TGTGCCAGCAGCTTAGGGGAATTCAATCAGCCCCAGCATTTT.

This clone was counted only a few times. The rearrangement uses TRBV30 and TRBJ1-4; D not resolved. Germline CDR1 and CDR2: GTSNPN and SVGIG (reference sequence). V lost 2 bases, J lost 8 bases, and 9 bases lay in between. This CDR3 has 12 residues. CDR3 nucleotide sequence: TGTGCCTGGAGTCTTTCGAGGGAAAAACTGTTTTTT. Protein sequence: CAWSLSREKLFF.

This clone was detected only a few times. This chain connects TRBV7-3 to TRBJ2-7; D could derive from TRBD1 or TRBD2 (5 bases each). The CDR3 loop spans 13 amino acids. CDR1 is SGHTA and CDR2 is FQGTGA in the germline V gene. Deletions cut 5 bases from V and 2 bases from J, with 10 bases between. CDR3: CASSRDRAYEQYF. The CDR3, as DNA: TGTGCCAGCAGCCGGGACCGAGCCTACGAGCAGTACTTC.

J is TRBJ1-1 and V is TRBV6-5; maybe TRBD1 (5 bases). With 9 bases removed from V and 4 bases from J, the gap between germline ends came to 15 bases. The CDR3 consists of 13 residues. The V gene's germline CDR1 is MNHEY and CDR2 SVGAGI. CDR3 nucleotide sequence: TGTGCCAGTCTTCAGGGAGGGAGCACTGAAGCTTTCTTT. This encodes CASLQGGSTEAFF.

This clone came up a few times. The rearrangement joins TRBV14 to TRBJ1-1; no clear D gene. Germline CDR1 and CDR2: SGHDN and FVKESK. Trimming cost V 0 bases and J 11 bases, with 13 bases left between them. This CDR3 is built from 13 residues. CDR3 in amino acids: CASSQDGILSAFF. CDR3 nucleotide sequence: TGTGCCAGCAGCCAAGATGGCATCCTGAGTGCTTTCTTT.

The V and J genes are TRBV25-1 and TRBJ1-2; D might be TRBD1 (5 bases). Trimming shortened V by 4 bases and J by 4 bases, and 10 bases separated the two germline ends. This CDR3 contains 13 residues. CDR1 MGHDK and CDR2 SYGVNS come from the germline V gene. The CDR3: CASSATGTYGYTF. The CDR3 DNA sequence: TGTGCCAGCAGTGCAACAGGAACCTATGGCTACACCTTC.

This chain links TRBV19 with TRBJ1-6; unclear D gene. V was shortened by 3 bases and J by 7 bases, with 10 bases between the two germline ends. The length of the CDR3 is 14 residues. CDR1 LNHDA and CDR2 SQIVND come from the germline V gene (reference sequence). CDR3 DNA: TGTGCCAGTAGTATCGGCGACATCAATTCACCCCTCCACTTT. Its translation: CASSIGDINSPLHF.

The V gene is TRBV5-1, the J gene TRBJ1-1; no reliable D call. CDR3 length: 13 amino acids. Trimming took 4 bases from V and 6 from J, leaving 13 bases between them. The germline V gene encodes CDR1 SGHRS and CDR2 YFSETQ. In nucleotides, the CDR3 is TGCGCCAGCAGCCCTCCCAACCGCGCTGAAGCTTTCTTT. Residues: CASSPPNRAEAFF.

Of note for this clone: The same CDR3 is also encoded by other DNA sequences in this sample. The V and J genes are TRBV6-5 and TRBJ1-1; 8 nucleotides line up with TRBD1. Trimming at V came to 0 bases and at J to 2 bases, leaving 2 bases not matched to a gene. Germline CDR1 reads MNHEY; CDR2 reads SVGAGI. The CDR3 is 15 amino acids. The CDR3: CASSYSGTGNTEAFF. The CDR3 nucleotides are TGTGCCAGCAGTTACTCGGGGACAGGCAACACTGAAGCTTTCTTT.

The chain links TRBV6-1 to TRBJ2-2, with TRBD2 identical over 8 bases. The CDR3 consists of 12 residues. Germline values: CDR1 MNHNS, CDR2 SASEGT. V trimming: 11 bases; J trimming: 6 bases; junction bases outside the gene matches: 5. The CDR3 bases are TGTGCCTACGGGGGGGCGGCCGGGGAGCTGTTTTTT. Translation gives CAYGGAAGELFF.

The chain carries TRBV14 and TRBJ1-1; the D is unclear. With 4 bases removed from V and 4 bases from J, the gap between germline ends came to 13 bases. Germline CDR1 is SGHDN and CDR2 is FVKESK. This CDR3 has 14 residues. In DNA form, the CDR3 reads TGTGCCAGCAGCCTTGGCTTCCCAATCACTGAAGCTTTCTTT. Translation: CASSLGFPITEAFF.

This clone was observed a few times. The chain employs TRBV5-1 and TRBJ1-5; no reliable D call. CDR3 size: 14 residues. The V gene's germline CDR1 is SGHRS and CDR2 YFSETQ. The ends were cut back, 1 base at V and 2 bases at J, with 7 bases in the middle. This chain's CDR3 is CASSLSGGNQPQHF. CDR3 DNA sequence: TGCGCCAGCAGCTTGAGTGGGGGCAATCAGCCCCAGCATTTT.